These 19 T cell receptor beta chains share one sample of origin, sequenced in a study of early stage breast cancer tumors (dated by TCRdb to the late 2010s). Library preparation used the immunoSEQ multiplex PCR assay. In its TCRdb copy, this immuneACCESS table keeps in-frame sequences only and misses some clones. Where compared with another copy, unresolved V genes explain less than half of these, and the others have no known cause. The sample records 5,000 to 6,500 clones, over 65% of which are singletons. The ten top clones hold over 8.5% of the sample. Sequencing input: normal breast tissue next to the tumor. The receptors were gathered from a person aged 35-50 years with breast cancer.

The rearrangement links TRBV2 to TRBJ2-6; tentative D call: TRBD1 (6 bases). The CDR3 covers 16 residues. Germline CDR1 and CDR2: SNHLY and FYNNEI. Trimming pared 6 bases from V and 5 bases from J, leaving 17 bases between. As DNA, the CDR3 is TGTGCCAGCAGAATTCTGGGGGCAAGTAGGGCCAACGTCCTGACTTTC. Translating it yields CASRILGASRANVLTF.

This clone has a handful of counts. The genes are TRBV7-6 and TRBJ1-1, with D hard to call. Trimming pared 5 bases from V and 2 bases from J, leaving 12 bases between. From germline, CDR1 is SGHVS and CDR2 FNYEAQ. The CDR3 has 14 residues. The CDR3 spells CASSRGAINTEAFF. CDR3 sequence (DNA): TGTGCCAGCAGCCGGGGAGCGATCAACACTGAAGCTTTCTTT. Filled out from reference TRBV7-6 and TRBJ1-1, the complete variable domain reads GAGVSQSPRYKVTKRGQDVALRCDPISGHVSLYWYRQALGQGPEFLTYFNYEAQQDKSGLPNDRFSAERPEGSISTLTIQRTEQRDSAMYRCASSRGAINTEAFFGQGTRLTVV.

The rearrangement links TRBV6-5 to TRBJ1-3; 8 nucleotides agree with TRBD1. Germline lookup yields CDR1 MNHEY and CDR2 SVGAGI. This CDR3 comprises 12 residues. The J segment lost 2 bases and the V segment lost 11 bases, leaving 2 bases of the junction unmatched. The CDR3 DNA reads TGTGCCGTCAGGGGGCCTGGAAACACCATATATTTT. It yields the protein CAVRGPGNTIYF.

The rearrangement links TRBV2 to TRBJ1-1, with D maybe TRBD1 (5 bases). The germline CDR1 and CDR2 sequences are SNHLY and FYNNEI. This CDR3 has 13 residues. Trimming pared 1 base from V and 5 bases from J, leaving 8 bases between. CDR3 amino acids: CASSEGGWTEAFF. DNA for the CDR3: TGTGCCAGCAGTGAAGGGGGCTGGACTGAAGCTTTCTTT.

CDR3 sequence reads: CARQGVSYNEQFF. In DNA form, the CDR3 reads TGTGCCAGGCAGGGTGTATCTTACAATGAGCAGTTCTTC. The chain recombines TRBV2 with TRBJ2-1; possible D gene TRBD1, 5 bases. The CDR3 length is 13 residues. V was cut by 9 bases and J by 4 bases, with 13 bases left in between. Germline V lookup: CDR1 SNHLY, CDR2 FYNNEI. Supplemented by reference TRBV2 and TRBJ2-1, the full variable domain reads EPEVTQTPSHQVTQMGQEVILRCVPISNHLYFYWYRQILGQKVEFLVSFYNNEISEKSEIFDDQFSVERPDGSNFTLKIRSTKLEDSAMYFCARQGVSYNEQFFGPGTRLTVL.

The genes are TRBV2 and TRBJ1-5; 7 bases match TRBD1. The V gene end was trimmed by 9 bases and the J gene end by 0 bases; junction bases not matched to a gene: 5. The CDR3 runs 14 residues. CDR1 is SNHLY and CDR2 is FYNNEI in the germline V gene. In DNA form, the CDR3 reads TGTGCCAGTTGGACAGGTTATAGCAATCAGCCCCAGCATTTT. Amino acids: CASWTGYSNQPQHF.

The genes are TRBV29-1 and TRBJ1-1; perhaps TRBD1 as D (6 bases). The CDR3 has 15 residues. CDR1 SQVTM and CDR2 ANQGSEA come from the germline V gene. The CDR3 bases are TGCACCGCACGCGGGCGGGGGGGCGAGGCGACTGAAGCTTTCTTT. Translation gives CTARGRGGEATEAFF.

This clone was recorded a few times. The chain joins TRBV30 to TRBJ2-3; TRBD2 matches 7 bases. Trimming took 5 bases from V and 0 from J; bases not matched to a gene: 5. Germline V lookup: CDR1 GTSNPN, CDR2 SVGIG (reference sequence). This CDR3 has 14 residues. CDR3 in amino acids: CAWGSGTSTDTQYF. CDR3 coding DNA: TGTGCCTGGGGAAGCGGGACGAGCACAGATACGCAGTATTTT. Variable domain in full (rest from reference TRBV30 and TRBJ2-3): SQTIHQWPATLVQPVGSPLSLECTVEGTSNPNLYWYRQAAGRGLQLLFYSVGIGQISSEVPQNLSASRPQDRQFILSSKKLLLSDSGFYLCAWGSGTSTDTQYFGPGTRLTVL.

The CDR3 region has the DNA TGTGCCACCAGCAGAGATTTCGGGGGGACAGGGGATCAGCCCCAGCATTTT. Translated, it gives CATSRDFGGTGDQPQHF. This chain links TRBV15 with TRBJ1-5, with 10 bases that match TRBD1. The CDR3 has 17 residues. Unmatched junction bases numbered 7, after V lost 0 bases and J lost 5 bases. Germline CDR1 LNHNV, CDR2 YYDKDF (reference sequence).

The CDR3: CAWSGVAGVGETQYF. The CDR3 DNA reads TGTGCCTGGAGTGGAGTAGCGGGAGTAGGAGAGACCCAGTACTTC. The chain combines TRBV30 with TRBJ2-5, with 9 bases fitting TRBD2. CDR3 length: 15 amino acids. Per germline, CDR1 GTSNPN and CDR2 SVGIG (reference sequence). The trim removed 1 base at V and 4 bases at J, leaving 7 bases unmatched.

The CDR3 nucleotides read TGTGCCAGCACCGAACGGGCTCTGAACACTGAAGCTTTCTTT. Its translation: CASTERALNTEAFF. The chain couples TRBV6-1 to TRBJ1-1; D is ambiguous. This CDR3 comprises 14 residues. CDR1 and CDR2 (germline): MNHNS, SASEGT. V was trimmed by 7 bases and J by 0 bases, leaving 12 bases between them.

V usage is TRBV11-3 and J usage is TRBJ1-1; TRBD1 matches at 10 bases. CDR1 is SGHNT and CDR2 is YENEEA in the germline V gene. The CDR3 spans 16 residues. V trimming: 3 bases; J trimming: 5 bases; junction bases outside the gene matches: 9. DNA for the CDR3: TGTGCCAGCAGCTTTTCGCAGGGGACAGGGGAAACTGAAGCTTTCTTT. Amino acid sequence: CASSFSQGTGETEAFF.

This rearrangement joins TRBV28 to TRBJ1-2; perhaps TRBD1 as D (6 bases). This CDR3 has 11 amino acids. Germline-derived CDR1 and CDR2 are MDHEN and SYDVKM. The V end was cut by 10 bases, the J end by 6 bases, with 12 bases between. As DNA, the CDR3 is TGTGCCACAACAGGGAAGGATGGCTACACCTTC. It codes for CATTGKDGYTF.

The chain couples TRBV19 to TRBJ1-5, with 7 bases that match TRBD1. The CDR3 length is 14 residues. Looked up from germline, CDR1 is LNHDA and CDR2 is SQIVND (reference sequence). The V segment lost 3 bases and the J segment 6 bases; nucleotides outside the gene matches: 5. This chain's CDR3 is CASSIRQGGQPQHF. CDR3 in DNA: TGTGCCAGTAGTATTAGGCAGGGGGGTCAGCCCCAGCATTTT. The whole variable domain, filled in from reference TRBV19 and TRBJ1-5, reads DGGITQSPKYLFRKEGQNVTLSCEQNLNHDAMYWYRQDPGQGLRLIYYSQIVNDFQKGDIAEGYSVSREKKESFPLTVTSAQKNPTAFYLCASSIRQGGQPQHFGDGTRLSIL.

The chain recombines TRBV9 with TRBJ2-7; no reliable D call. Trimming took 4 bases from V and 0 from J, leaving 11 bases between them. The germline V gene encodes CDR1 SGDLS and CDR2 YYNGEE. The CDR3 covers 14 residues. The CDR3 sequence: CASSTGPSSYEQYF. The CDR3 region has the DNA TGTGCCAGCAGCACCGGACCGTCCTCCTACGAGCAGTACTTC.

The genes are TRBV30 and TRBJ1-2; D is ambiguous. Germline V gene sequence: CDR1 GTSNPN, CDR2 SVGIG (reference sequence). This CDR3 has 12 amino acids. The ends were cut back, 5 bases at V and 4 bases at J, with 11 bases in the middle. DNA for the CDR3: TGTGCCTGGGGAGACACGGTCTATGGCTACACCTTC. This translates into CAWGDTVYGYTF.

This clone was seen a few times. The V and J genes are TRBV6-1 and TRBJ2-2; D tentatively reads TRBD1 or TRBD2 (5 bases each). V shed 4 bases and J shed 0 bases, with 12 bases lying between them. The CDR3 covers 16 residues. Germline V gene lookup returns CDR1 MNHNS and CDR2 SASEGT. CDR3 sequence: CASSVWRGANTGELFF. The CDR3 bases are TGTGCCAGCAGTGTCTGGAGAGGGGCGAACACCGGGGAGCTGTTTTTT.

The chain couples TRBV27 to TRBJ2-3, with 7 positions matching TRBD1. There are 16 residues in the CDR3. Germline V gene data show CDR1 as MNHEY and CDR2 as SMNVEV (reference sequence). With 2 bases clipped from V and 4 bases from J, the junction kept 9 bases outside the gene matches. CDR3 residues: CASSLNLGQEADTQYF. CDR3 DNA: TGTGCCAGCAGTTTAAACCTCGGACAGGAGGCAGATACGCAGTATTTT.

This chain uses TRBV7-2 with TRBJ2-2; 7 nucleotides agree with TRBD2. The length of the CDR3 is 13 residues. The V and J ends lost 4 bases and 4 bases, in that order; junction bases with no gene match: 0. Germline V gene data show CDR1 as SGHTA and CDR2 as FQGNSA. In DNA form, the CDR3 reads TGTGCCAGCAGCTGGACTAGCACCGGGGAGCTGTTTTTT. It specifies CASSWTSTGELFF. Complete variable domain (other parts from reference TRBV7-2 and TRBJ2-2): GAGVSQSPSNKVTEKGKDVELRCDPISGHTALYWYRQSLGQGLEFLIYFQGNSAPDKSGLPSDRFSAERTGGSVSTLTIQRTQQEDSAVYLCASSWTSTGELFFGEGSRLTVL.